The TCR beta chain under discussion was sequenced for a study of long-term antiretroviral therapy in people with HIV. Regarding the study as a whole: Diversity remained lower than transplant donor controls, even though it increased after ART. No data were available on ART adherence, viral resistance or therapy changes.

At survey level, the immunoSEQ assay was run in its v3.0 version. Generated by immunoSEQ multiplex PCR, the TCRdb table keeps only in-frame clones and is missing some. The repertoire consists of just over 20,000 clones, with approximately 79% occurring once and the leading ten covering roughly a tenth. For this clone: What it binds is unknown.

The CDR3 loop spans 15 amino acids. Trimming shortened V by 1 base and J by 4 bases, and 14 bases separated the two germline ends. CDR1 is SGHRS and CDR2 is YFSETQ in the germline V gene. The specimen was unsorted PBMCs, collected 4.1 years after starting antiretroviral therapy. The receptor was derived from a woman between 40 and 55 years old with HIV. The chain carries TRBV5-1 and TRBJ1-2, with D tentatively TRBD1 (5 bases). CDR3 sequence (DNA): TGCGCCAGCAGCTTGCTTCCAGGGAAATCCTATGGCTACACCTTC. Amino acids: CASSLLPGKSYGYTF.